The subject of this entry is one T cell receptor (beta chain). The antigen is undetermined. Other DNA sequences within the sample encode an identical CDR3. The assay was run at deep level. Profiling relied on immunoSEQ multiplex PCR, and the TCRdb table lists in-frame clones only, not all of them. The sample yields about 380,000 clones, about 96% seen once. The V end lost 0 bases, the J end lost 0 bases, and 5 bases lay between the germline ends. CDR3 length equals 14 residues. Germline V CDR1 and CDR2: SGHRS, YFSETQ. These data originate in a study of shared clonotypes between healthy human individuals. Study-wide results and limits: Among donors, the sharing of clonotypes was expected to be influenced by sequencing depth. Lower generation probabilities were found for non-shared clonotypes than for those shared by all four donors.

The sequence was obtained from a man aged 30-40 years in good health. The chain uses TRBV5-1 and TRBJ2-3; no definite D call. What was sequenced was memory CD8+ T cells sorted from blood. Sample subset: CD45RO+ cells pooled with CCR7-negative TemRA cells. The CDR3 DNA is TGCGCCAGCAGCTTGGACAGCAGCACAGATACGCAGTATTTT. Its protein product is CASSLDSSTDTQYF.